Given below is one T cell receptor beta chain in context. Its target is not known. The data were produced by immunoSEQ multiplex PCR, yet TCRdb's version contains in-frame clones alone and is incomplete. The data show about 92,000 clones, approximately 91% seen once. This sample was taken from a study of T cells in localized non-small cell lung cancer. Study-wide findings and caveats: Uninvolved adjacent lung showed higher T cell clonality than tumor. When the top 100 tumor clones were examined, a median around 61 of them also appeared in the adjacent lung, which was paired and uninvolved.

Trimming at V came to 5 bases and at J to 4 bases, leaving 7 bases not matched to a gene. The CDR3 contains 14 residues. From germline, CDR1 is LNHDA and CDR2 SQIVND (reference sequence). This clonotype was obtained from a woman aged 40-75 years with stage II squamous cell lung carcinoma. This chain joins TRBV19 and TRBJ2-7; 8 bases fit TRBD1. This specimen was PBMCs, taken before any cancer treatment. The CDR3 reads CASSGRDRRYEQYF. In DNA form, the CDR3 reads TGTGCCAGTAGTGGCCGGGACAGGAGGTACGAGCAGTACTTC.